These T cell receptor beta chains were read from a single sample in a study of cytomegalovirus exposure and HLA in healthy donors. Profiled with immunoSEQ multiplex PCR; TCRdb holds only in-frame clones, not every one. Among approximately 160,000 clones listed, roughly two thirds were seen once. Sequenced: PBMCs. The receptors shown here come from a middle-aged woman in good health and CMV-seropositive. The CDR3 runs from the conserved cysteine through the conserved F or W. The D gene is left open where the match is weak. The listing skips clone size in some rows; elsewhere it reads once, few, many or a size class.

size	D	V	J	DNA	CDR3
.	TRBD2	TRBV5-1	TRBJ2-2	TGCGCCAGCAGCTTTCTAGCGGGAGATGGGGCCGGGGAGCTGTTTTTT	CASSFLAGDGAGELFF
.	.	TRBV28	TRBJ2-1	TGTGCCAGCAGTGAAAGCGGCCTCTCCTACAATGAGCAGTTCTTC	CASSESGLSYNEQFF
.	.	TRBV27	TRBJ1-4	TGTGCCAGCAGACCCCCCGGACGGAGGGAAAAACTGTTTTTT	CASRPPGRREKLFF
.	.	TRBV27	TRBJ1-5	TGTGCCAGCAGTCCTGGACTGGTCAATCAGCCCCAGAATTTT	CASSPGLVNQPQNF
.	TRBD1	TRBV9	TRBJ1-1	TGTGCCAGCAGCCCTAACGAGGGGGCCGGCACTGAAGCTTTCTTT	CASSPNEGAGTEAFF
.	.	TRBV27	TRBJ1-2	TGTGCCAGCAGTCCCACGGGAAAGTTCCAAGGCTACACCTTC	CASSPTGKFQGYTF
.	TRBD1	TRBV5-1	TRBJ2-5	TGCGCCAGCAGCTTGGGGGGGACAGGTTGGGAGACCCAGTACTTC	CASSLGGTGWETQYF
.	TRBD2	TRBV4-3	TRBJ2-2	TGCGCCAGCAGCCATTCCGGGACTAGCATCACCGGGGAGCTGTTTTTT	CASSHSGTSITGELFF
.	.	TRBV5-1	TRBJ1-2	TGCGCCAGCAGCTTGGCAATTCAGGATGGCTACACCTTC	CASSLAIQDGYTF
few	TRBD2	TRBV29-1	TRBJ2-1	TGCAGCGTTGAGGCTAGCGGCAATGAGCAGTTCTTC	CSVEASGNEQFF
.	TRBD1	TRBV27	TRBJ1-2	TGTGCCAGCAGTTTAGACAGGGCGACCTATGGCTACACCTTC	CASSLDRATYGYTF
.	TRBD2	TRBV28	TRBJ2-1	TGTGCCAGCTCTCCTAGCGGATCGTACAATGAGCAGTTCTTC	CASSPSGSYNEQFF
.	TRBD2	TRBV7-2	TRBJ2-3	TGTGCCAGCAGCCCTGGACTAGCGGGAGGAACCACAGATACGCAGTATTTT	CASSPGLAGGTTDTQYF
.	.	TRBV5-1	TRBJ1-2	TGCGCCAGCAGCTACGGAGAGGCTGGCCACACCTTC	CASSYGEAGHTF
.	TRBD2	TRBV2	TRBJ2-5	TGTGCCAGCAGTGACGCGGGGGGATGGGAGACCCAGTACTTC	CASSDAGGWETQYF
few	TRBD2	TRBV4-3	TRBJ2-3	TGCGCCAGCAGCCAAGAAGTCCGGGGGGGGGACGATACGCAGTATTTT	CASSQEVRGGDDTQYF
.	.	TRBV20-1	TRBJ1-2	TGCAGCATGGGGGGTTATGGCTACACCTTC	CSMGGYGYTF
.	.	TRBV5-6	TRBJ2-2	TGTGCCAGCAGCTCTCCGAGGGTGTCCACCGGGGAGCTGTTTTTT	CASSSPRVSTGELFF
.	.	TRBV7-8	TRBJ1-1	TGTGCCAGCAGCCCTCGACGGAGACCGAACACTGAAGCTTTCTTT	CASSPRRRPNTEAFF
few	.	TRBV6-6	TRBJ2-1	TGTGCCAGCAGTTACTCGGTTCAGGGAGGGGGCAATGAGCAGTTCTTC	CASSYSVQGGGNEQFF
once	TRBD1	TRBV6-6	TRBJ1-1	TGTGCCAGCAGTCGGACAGGGGACACTGAAGCTTTCTTT	CASSRTGDTEAFF
.	.	TRBV29-1	TRBJ2-7	TGCAGCGTTGTCCCCCGGGACAATACCTACGAGCAGTACTTC	CSVVPRDNTYEQYF
.	TRBD1	TRBV5-1	TRBJ2-7	TGCGCCAGCAGCCCCGGGACAGGTCGGGCCGAGCAGTACTTC	CASSPGTGRAEQYF
.	TRBD1	TRBV19	TRBJ2-6	TGTGCCAGTGGGACAGCTCACTCTGGGGCCAACGTCCTGACTTTC	CASGTAHSGANVLTF
.	.	TRBV7-6	TRBJ1-2	TGTGCCAGCAGCTTAGACTCACAGGGAAGGGATGGCTACACCTTC	CASSLDSQGRDGYTF
.	.	TRBV9	TRBJ2-1	TGTGCCAGCAGCGTAGAGGGGATTGAGCAGTTCTTC	CASSVEGIEQFF
.	TRBD2	TRBV4-3	TRBJ2-7	TGCGCCAGCAGCCAAGCAGCGGGAGTCCGGGAGCAGTACTTC	CASSQAAGVREQYF
.	.	TRBV29-1	TRBJ2-2	TGCAGCGTTGAAGAACGGGGGAACACCGGGGAGCTGTTTTTT	CSVEERGNTGELFF
.	TRBD2	TRBV5-1	TRBJ2-7	TGCGCCAGCAGCAAGCTAACCGGGACTAGCGGGGGATACGAGCAGTACTTC	CASSKLTGTSGGYEQYF
.	TRBD2	TRBV4-1	TRBJ2-1	TGCGCCAGCAGTCCCGGACTAGCGGCCTCCTACAATGAGCAGTTCTTC	CASSPGLAASYNEQFF
.	.	TRBV4-1	TRBJ2-5	TGCGCCAGCAGCCAAGAAGAAGGGGGGGCAAGAGAGACCCAGTACTTC	CASSQEEGGARETQYF
once	TRBD1	TRBV7-9	TRBJ1-3	TGTGCCAGCAGCCTAACCGGGACAGACTCTGGAAACACCATATATTTT	CASSLTGTDSGNTIYF
.	.	TRBV7-8	TRBJ1-1	TGTGCCAGCAGTCCGGGACTCTCGAACACTGAAGCTTTCTTT	CASSPGLSNTEAFF
.	TRBD1	TRBV9	TRBJ1-2	TGTGCCAGCAGCCAGATGGGACAGTCCTATGGCTACACCTTC	CASSQMGQSYGYTF
.	TRBD1	TRBV12-5	TRBJ1-1	TGTGCTAGTGGAGGGGACAGTTTGAACACTGAAGCTTCCTTT	CASGGDSLNTEASF
.	TRBD1	TRBV28	TRBJ2-5	TGTGCCAGCAGTTCGGACAGGGGGCAACAAGAGACCCAGTACTTC	CASSSDRGQQETQYF
.	.	TRBV29-1	TRBJ2-3	TGCAGCGTTGAAGTGGGGGCTAGCACAGATACGCAGTATTTT	CSVEVGASTDTQYF
.	.	TRBV5-5	TRBJ2-7	TGTGCCAGCAGCTTGCGTATCACCGACAGCTCCTACGAGCAGTACTTC	CASSLRITDSSYEQYF
.	.	TRBV7-2	TRBJ1-3	TGTGCCAGCAGCTTTACAGGGCACTCTGGAAACACCATATATTTT	CASSFTGHSGNTIYF
.	TRBD1	TRBV7-2	TRBJ1-4	TGTGCCAGCAGCAACCGACAGGGCGGCGAAAAACTGTTTTTT	CASSNRQGGEKLFF
few	TRBD1	TRBV4-1	TRBJ1-4	TGCGCCAGCAGCCGGATAGGGGGCCCGGGGGCAGAAAAACTGTTTTTT	CASSRIGGPGAEKLFF
.	.	TRBV6-1	TRBJ1-1	TGTGCCAGCAGTGAGACAGGAAAGAACACTGAAGCTTTCTTT	CASSETGKNTEAFF
.	TRBD2	TRBV14	TRBJ2-3	TGTGCCAGCCGGGACAGGGGGCGACTAGCGGGAGGGCGTCACACAGATACGCAGTATTTT	CASRDRGRLAGGRHTDTQYF
.	TRBD1	TRBV6-6	TRBJ2-2	TGTGCCAGCAGGACACAGGGGTTGAACACCGGGGAGCTGTTTTTT	CASRTQGLNTGELFF
.	TRBD1	TRBV5-1	TRBJ2-1	TGCGCCAGCAGCTCACCGGGACAGGGGGCTCGGGAGCAGTTCTTC	CASSSPGQGAREQFF
.	TRBD1	TRBV9	TRBJ1-2	TGTGCCAGCAGCGCATCCGGGACAGGGACGGCTGGCTACACCTTC	CASSASGTGTAGYTF
.	.	TRBV15	TRBJ2-7	TGTGCCACCAGCACCCGACAGGCGTACGAGCAGTACTTC	CATSTRQAYEQYF
.	TRBD2	TRBV5-4	TRBJ2-1	TGTGCCAGCAGCGGAGCGGGAAGGGAGCAGTTCTTC	CASSGAGREQFF